Only a few counts were recorded for the clone carrying this T cell receptor beta chain. As processed by the authors: Quantification of nucleated cells was approximated via reference gene primer amplification. TCRdb's table, derived via immunoSEQ multiplex PCR, lists solely in-frame clones and lacks some. That table is the source of V, J and clone size, and D and trimming were worked out from the DNA. The sample consists of roughly 220,000 clones, more than 75% of them appearing once. This entry belongs to a study of blood T cell repertoires in COVID-19. Across the study: Acute and convalescent COVID-19 specimens originated in the United States, Italy and Spain. T cells, B-cell-depleted T cells, or PBMCs provided the cDNA or gDNA that served as material.

V lost 0 bases and J lost 7; bases outside the gene matches: 4. Germline CDR1 and CDR2: MRHNA and SNTAGT. The CDR3 totals 16 residues. This TCR came from a man aged 60 to 69 with acute or convalescent COVID-19. This chain joins TRBV6-4 and TRBJ2-1; 12 bases map to TRBD2. Sequencing was done on a sample of peripheral blood. The DNA of the CDR3 is TGTGCCAGCAGTGACTCCGGACTAGCGGGATTTAATGAGCAGTTCTTC. Encoded protein: CASSDSGLAGFNEQFF.